This TCR beta chain was sequenced in a study of technical replicates of blood from a few donors. Libraries were prepared by immunoSEQ multiplex PCR; TCRdb keeps only in-frame clonotypes and omits some of them. The top ten hold around 0.2% of the sample, which has 80,000 or so clones, approximately 97% seen once. Source material: T cells isolated from PBMCs. This clonotype was sampled from a human donor in good health.

This chain's CDR3 is CASRIGREGDTQYF. CDR3 coding DNA: TGTGCCAGCAGAATAGGGAGGGAGGGAGATACGCAGTATTTT. The chain is built from TRBV6-1 and TRBJ2-3, with 7 bases identical to TRBD2. The CDR3 totals 14 residues. CDR1 is MNHNS and CDR2 is SASEGT in the germline V gene. V lost 6 bases, J lost 5 bases, and 8 bases stayed unmatched.